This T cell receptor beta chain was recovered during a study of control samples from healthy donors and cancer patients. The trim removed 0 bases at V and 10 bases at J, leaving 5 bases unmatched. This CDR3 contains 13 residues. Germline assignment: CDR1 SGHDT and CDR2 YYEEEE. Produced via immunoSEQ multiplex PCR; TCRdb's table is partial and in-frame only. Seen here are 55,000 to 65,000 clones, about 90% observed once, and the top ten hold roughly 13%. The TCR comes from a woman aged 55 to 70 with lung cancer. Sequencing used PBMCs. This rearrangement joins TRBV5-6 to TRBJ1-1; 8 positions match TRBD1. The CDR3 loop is CASSLDPGQGAFF. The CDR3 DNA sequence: TGTGCCAGCAGCTTGGACCCCGGACAGGGAGCTTTCTTT.